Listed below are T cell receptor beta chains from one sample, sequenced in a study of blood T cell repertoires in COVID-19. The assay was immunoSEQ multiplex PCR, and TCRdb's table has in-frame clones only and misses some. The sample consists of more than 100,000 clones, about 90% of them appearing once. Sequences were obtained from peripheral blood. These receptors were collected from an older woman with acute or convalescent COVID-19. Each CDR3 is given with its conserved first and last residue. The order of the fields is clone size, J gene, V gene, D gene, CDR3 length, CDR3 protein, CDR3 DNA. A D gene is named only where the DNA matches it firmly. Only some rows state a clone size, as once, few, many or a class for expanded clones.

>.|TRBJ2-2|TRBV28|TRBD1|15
CASSPGTGNTGELFF
TGTGCCAGCAGTCCTGGGACAGGGAACACCGGGGAGCTGTTTTTT
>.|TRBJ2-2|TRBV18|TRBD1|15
CASFRDRATTGELFF
TGTGCCAGTTTCCGGGACAGGGCTACCACCGGGGAGCTGTTTTTT
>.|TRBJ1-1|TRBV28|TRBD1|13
CASTLQGRAEAFF
TGTGCCAGCACTTTACAGGGGAGGGCTGAAGCTTTCTTT
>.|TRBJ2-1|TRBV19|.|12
CASSLLAREQFF
TGTGCCAGTAGTTTACTAGCACGGGAGCAGTTCTTC
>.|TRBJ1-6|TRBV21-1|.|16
CASSPGQGVWNSPLHF
TGTGCCAGCAGCCCTGGGCAGGGGGTATGGAATTCACCCCTCCACTTT
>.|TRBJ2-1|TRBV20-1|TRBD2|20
CSASRGGTSGIRPLYNEQFF
TGCAGTGCTAGTAGGGGGGGGACTAGCGGGATACGTCCTCTTTACAATGAGCAGTTCTTC
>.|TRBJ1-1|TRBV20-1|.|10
CSARNTEAFF
TGCAGTGCGAGGAACACTGAAGCTTTCTTT
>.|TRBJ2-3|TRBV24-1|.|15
CATSHRGGIGDTQYF
TGTGCCACCAGCCACAGGGGGGGTATTGGCGATACGCAGTATTTT
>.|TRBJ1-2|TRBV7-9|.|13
CASSLPGVYGYTF
TGTGCCAGCAGCTTACCAGGCGTCTATGGCTACACCTTC
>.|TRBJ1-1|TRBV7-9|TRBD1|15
CASSLGLDRGTEAFF
TGTGCCAGCAGCTTAGGTCTTGACAGGGGTACTGAAGCTTTCTTT
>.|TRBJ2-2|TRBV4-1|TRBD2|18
CASSPLPGEGGRTGELFF
TGCGCCAGCAGCCCCCTTCCCGGGGAGGGCGGGCGGACCGGGGAGCTGTTTTTT
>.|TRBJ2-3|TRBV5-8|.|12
CASSFYTDTQYF
TGTGCCAGCAGCTTTTACACAGATACGCAGTATTTT
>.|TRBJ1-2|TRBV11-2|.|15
CASSLEGSPNYGYTF
TGTGCCAGCAGCTTAGAGGGGAGCCCTAACTATGGCTACACCTTC
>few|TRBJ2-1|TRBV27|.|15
CASSLSPAGVNEQFF
TGTGCCAGCAGTTTATCACCCGCCGGGGTCAATGAGCAGTTCTTC
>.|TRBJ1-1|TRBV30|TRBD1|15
CAWSRTGGEDTEAFF
TGTGCCTGGAGTCGGACAGGGGGTGAGGACACTGAAGCTTTCTTT
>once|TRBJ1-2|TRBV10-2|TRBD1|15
CASMGEGQGVIGYTF
TGCGCCAGCATGGGGGAGGGACAGGGAGTGATTGGCTACACCTTC
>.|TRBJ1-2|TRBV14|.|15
CASSPRATGTAGYTF
TGTGCCAGCAGCCCCCGCGCCACAGGGACCGCTGGCTACACCTTC
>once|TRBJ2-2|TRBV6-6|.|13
CASSSLNTGELFF
TGTGCCAGCAGTTCCCTGAACACCGGGGAGCTGTTTTTT
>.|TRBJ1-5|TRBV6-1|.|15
CASSEAPGDRQPQHF
TGTGCCAGCAGTGAAGCCCCAGGGGATAGACAGCCCCAGCATTTT
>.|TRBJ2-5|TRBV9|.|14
CASTDSPRGETQYF
TGTGCCAGCACCGATAGCCCCCGGGGAGAGACCCAGTACTTC
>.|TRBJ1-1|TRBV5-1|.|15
CASSLVAGRDTEAFF
TGCGCCAGCAGCTTGGTGGCGGGCCGGGACACTGAAGCTTTCTTT
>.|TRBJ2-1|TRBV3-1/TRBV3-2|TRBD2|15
CASSKGLAGAGEQFF
TGTGCCAGCAGCAAGGGACTAGCGGGAGCGGGTGAGCAGTTCTTC
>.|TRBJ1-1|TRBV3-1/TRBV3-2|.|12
CASRDLNTEAFF
TGTGCCAGCCGGGACTTGAACACTGAAGCTTTCTTT
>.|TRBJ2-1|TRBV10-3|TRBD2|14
CAISTGLVSDEQFF
TGTGCCATCAGCACGGGACTAGTCTCTGATGAGCAGTTCTTC
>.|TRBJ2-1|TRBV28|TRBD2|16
CASSSPGTRGYNEQFF
TGTGCCAGCAGTTCCCCCGGGACTAGGGGCTATAATGAGCAGTTCTTC
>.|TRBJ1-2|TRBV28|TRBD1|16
CASSLPDRTQSYGYTF
TGTGCCAGCAGTTTACCGGACAGGACCCAAAGCTATGGCTACACCTTC
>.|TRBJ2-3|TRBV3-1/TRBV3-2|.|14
CASSQDPGTDTQYF
TGTGCCAGCAGCCAAGATCCAGGGACAGATACGCAGTATTTT
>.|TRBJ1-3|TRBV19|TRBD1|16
CASSIGTGRGGNTIYF
TGTGCCAGTAGTATAGGGACAGGCCGCGGAGGAAACACCATATATTTT
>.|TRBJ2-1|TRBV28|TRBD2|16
CASNIGGTSGYNEQFF
TGTGCCAGCAACATTGGGGGGACTAGCGGTTACAATGAGCAGTTCTTC
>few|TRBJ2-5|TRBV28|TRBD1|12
CASSDRGSAQYF
TGTGCCAGTTCTGACAGGGGGAGTGCCCAGTACTTC
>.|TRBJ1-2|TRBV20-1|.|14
CSASPPGWNYGYTF
TGCAGTGCTAGTCCGCCGGGGTGGAACTATGGCTACACCTTC
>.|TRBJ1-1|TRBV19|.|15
CASSIQGGVNTEAFF
TGTGCCAGTAGTATCCAAGGAGGGGTGAACACTGAAGCTTTCTTT
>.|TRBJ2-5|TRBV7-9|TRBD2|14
CASSLTSGSETQYF
TGTGCCAGCAGCTTAACTAGCGGGAGCGAGACCCAGTACTTC
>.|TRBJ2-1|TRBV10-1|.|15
CASSELRGSYNEQFF
TGCGCCAGCAGCGAACTACGCGGCTCCTACAATGAGCAGTTCTTC
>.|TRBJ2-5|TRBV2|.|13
CASRGRSGETQYF
TGTGCCAGCAGGGGGAGGAGCGGCGAGACCCAGTACTTC
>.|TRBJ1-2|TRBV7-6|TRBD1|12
CASSLYRGGYTF
TGTGCCAGCAGTCTTTACAGGGGAGGCTACACCTTC
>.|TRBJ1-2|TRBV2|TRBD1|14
CASHTTGGFYGYTF
TGTGCCAGCCATACGACAGGGGGGTTTTATGGCTACACCTTC
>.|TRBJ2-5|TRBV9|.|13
CASSTGFQETQYF
TGTGCCAGCAGCACCGGGTTCCAAGAGACCCAGTACTTC
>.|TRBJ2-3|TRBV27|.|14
CASSTRFNKDTQYF
TGTGCCAGCAGTACCCGCTTTAACAAAGATACGCAGTATTTT
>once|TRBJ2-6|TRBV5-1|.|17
CASTGGLRAAGANVLTF
TGCGCCAGCACCGGAGGGCTACGGGCTGCTGGGGCCAACGTCCTGACTTTC
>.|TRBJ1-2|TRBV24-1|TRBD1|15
CATSDSTGGLRGYTF
TGTGCCACCAGTGATTCGACAGGGGGTCTTCGAGGCTACACCTTC